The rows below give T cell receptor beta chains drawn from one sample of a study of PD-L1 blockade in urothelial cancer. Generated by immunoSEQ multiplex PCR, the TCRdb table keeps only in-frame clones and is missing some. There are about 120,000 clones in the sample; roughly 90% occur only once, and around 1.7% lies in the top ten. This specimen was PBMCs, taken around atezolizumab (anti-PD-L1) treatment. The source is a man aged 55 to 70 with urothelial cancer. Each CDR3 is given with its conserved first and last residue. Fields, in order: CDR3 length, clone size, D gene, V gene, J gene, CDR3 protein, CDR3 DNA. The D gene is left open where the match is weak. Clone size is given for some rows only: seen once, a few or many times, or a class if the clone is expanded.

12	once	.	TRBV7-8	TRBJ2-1	CASSLALNEQFF	TGTGCCAGCAGCTTAGCGCTAAATGAGCAGTTCTTC
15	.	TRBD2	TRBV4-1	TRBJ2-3	CASSPAGVLEDTQYF	TGCGCCAGCAGCCCGGCGGGAGTTCTAGAAGATACGCAGTATTTT
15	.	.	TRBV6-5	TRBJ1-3	CASSSGSGAGNTIYF	TGTGCCAGCAGTTCGGGTTCCGGGGCTGGAAACACCATATATTTT
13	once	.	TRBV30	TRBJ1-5	CAWSVPGHQPQHF	TGTGCCTGGAGTGTACCTGGGCACCAGCCCCAGCATTTT
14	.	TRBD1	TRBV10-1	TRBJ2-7	CASSEQGITYEQYF	TGCGCCAGCAGTGAACAGGGGATCACCTACGAGCAGTACTTC
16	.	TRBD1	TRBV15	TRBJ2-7	CATSRDGTGKGWEQYF	TGTGCCACCAGCAGAGACGGGACAGGGAAAGGTTGGGAGCAGTACTTC
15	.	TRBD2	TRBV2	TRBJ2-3	CASSAAGGRSDTQYF	TGTGCCAGCAGTGCAGCGGGGGGGAGGTCAGATACGCAGTATTTT
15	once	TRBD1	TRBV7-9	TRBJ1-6	CASSSRTGGDSPLHF	TGTGCCAGCAGCTCCCGGACAGGGGGCGATTCACCCCTCCACTTT
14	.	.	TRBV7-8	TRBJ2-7	CASSEFLGVGEQYF	TGTGCCAGCAGCGAATTTTTAGGGGTCGGAGAGCAGTACTTC
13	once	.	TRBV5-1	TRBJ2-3	CASALDGVDTQYF	TGCGCCAGCGCCCTGGACGGGGTAGATACGCAGTATTTT
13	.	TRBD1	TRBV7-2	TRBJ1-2	CARDDRANYGYTF	TGTGCCAGAGATGACAGGGCGAACTATGGCTACACCTTC
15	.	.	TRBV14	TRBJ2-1	CASSQGAGSYNEQFF	TGTGCCAGCAGCCAAGGGGCGGGCTCCTACAATGAGCAGTTCTTC
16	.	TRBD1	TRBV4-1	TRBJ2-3	CASSQSTGGSTDTQYF	TGCGCCAGCAGCCAAAGCACAGGGGGAAGCACAGATACGCAGTATTTT
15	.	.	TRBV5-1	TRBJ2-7	CASSLRQTSSYEQYF	TGCGCCAGCAGCTTGCGGCAGACTAGCTCCTACGAGCAGTACTTC
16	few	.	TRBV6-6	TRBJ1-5	CASSYGGGYSNQPQHF	TGTGCCAGCAGTTACGGGGGGGGCTATAGCAATCAGCCCCAGCATTTT
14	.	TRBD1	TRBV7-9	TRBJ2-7	CASSFLQGVHEQYF	TGTGCCAGCAGCTTTTTACAGGGGGTCCACGAGCAGTACTTC
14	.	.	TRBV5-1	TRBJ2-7	CASSLSHRGLEQYF	TGCGCCAGCAGCTTATCCCACCGCGGGCTCGAGCAGTACTTC
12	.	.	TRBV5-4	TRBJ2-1	CASSLPGDEQFF	TGTGCCAGCAGCCTTCCGGGGGATGAGCAGTTCTTC
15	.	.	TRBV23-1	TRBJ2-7	CASSQSSRCSYEQYF	TGCGCCAGCAGTCAATCGAGCCGCTGCTCCTACGAGCAGTACTTC
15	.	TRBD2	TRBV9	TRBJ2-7	CASAPGGDLSYEQYF	TGTGCCAGCGCCCCGGGGGGAGACCTCTCCTACGAGCAGTACTTC
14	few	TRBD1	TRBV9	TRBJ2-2	CASSLTGDTGELFF	TGTGCCAGCAGCCTCACAGGGGACACCGGGGAGCTGTTTTTT
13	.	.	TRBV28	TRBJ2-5	CASSLRAPETQYF	TGTGCCAGCAGTTTACGCGCTCCGGAGACCCAGTACTTC
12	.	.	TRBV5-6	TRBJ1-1	CASSFRDTEAFF	TGTGCCAGCAGCTTCAGGGACACTGAAGCTTTCTTT
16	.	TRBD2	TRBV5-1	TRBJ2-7	CASSLAATSVTYEQYF	TGCGCCAGCAGCTTGGCGGCTACTAGCGTTACCTACGAGCAGTACTTC
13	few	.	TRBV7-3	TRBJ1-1	CASSSTTNTEAFF	TGTGCCAGCAGTAGTACTACCAACACTGAAGCTTTCTTT
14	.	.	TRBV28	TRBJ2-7	CASRSGRAVNEQYF	TGTGCCAGCAGGTCTGGCAGGGCGGTGAACGAGCAGTACTTC
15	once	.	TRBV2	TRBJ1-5	CASSVEQLSNQPQHF	TGTGCCAGCAGTGTTGAACAGCTTAGCAATCAGCCCCAGCATTTT
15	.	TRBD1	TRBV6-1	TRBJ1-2	CASSAGQGSNYGYTF	TGTGCCAGCAGTGCGGGACAGGGGAGCAACTATGGCTACACCTTC
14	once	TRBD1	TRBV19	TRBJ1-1	CASSIQGATTEAFF	TGTGCCAGTAGTATTCAGGGGGCGACCACTGAAGCTTTCTTT
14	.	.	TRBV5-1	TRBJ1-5	CASSLGAVNQPQHF	TGCGCCAGCAGCTTGGGTGCAGTTAATCAGCCCCAGCATTTT
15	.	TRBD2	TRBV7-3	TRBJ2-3	CASSLGAGGPDTQYF	TGTGCCAGCAGCTTAGGTGCGGGGGGGCCAGATACGCAGTATTTT
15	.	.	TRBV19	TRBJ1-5	CASSIGTGMGQPQHF	TGTGCCAGTAGTATAGGTACGGGGATGGGCCAGCCCCAGCATTTT
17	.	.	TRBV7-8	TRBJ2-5	CASSPAGFRSLLETQYF	TGTGCCAGCAGCCCCGCGGGATTCCGCTCGTTGTTGGAGACCCAGTACTTC
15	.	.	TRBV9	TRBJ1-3	CASSVAPGLENTIYF	TGTGCCAGCAGCGTAGCCCCAGGGCTAGAAAACACCATATATTTT
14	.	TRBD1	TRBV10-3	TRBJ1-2	CAISDGDRAYGYTF	TGTGCCATCAGTGATGGGGACAGGGCCTATGGCTACACCTTC
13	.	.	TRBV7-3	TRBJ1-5	CASSPGRNQPQHF	TGTGCCAGCAGCCCTGGGAGGAATCAGCCCCAGCATTTT
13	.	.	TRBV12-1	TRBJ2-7	CASSSDRQGEQYF	TGTGCCAGCAGCTCTGACCGACAAGGCGAGCAGTACTTC
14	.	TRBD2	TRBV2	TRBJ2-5	CASSENGGGETQYF	TGTGCCAGCAGTGAAAACGGCGGGGGGGAGACCCAGTACTTC
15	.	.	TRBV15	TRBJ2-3	CATSRATASTDTQYF	TGTGCCACCAGCAGGGCAACAGCTAGCACAGATACGCAGTATTTT